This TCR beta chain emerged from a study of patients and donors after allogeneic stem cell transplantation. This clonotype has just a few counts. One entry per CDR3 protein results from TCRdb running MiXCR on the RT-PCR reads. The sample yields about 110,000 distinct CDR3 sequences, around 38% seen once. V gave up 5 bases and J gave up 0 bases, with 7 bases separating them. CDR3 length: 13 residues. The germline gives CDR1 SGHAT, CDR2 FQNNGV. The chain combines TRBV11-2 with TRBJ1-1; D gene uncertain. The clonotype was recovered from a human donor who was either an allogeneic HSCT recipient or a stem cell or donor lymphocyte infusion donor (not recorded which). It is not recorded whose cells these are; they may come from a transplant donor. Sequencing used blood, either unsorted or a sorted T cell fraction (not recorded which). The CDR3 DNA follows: TGTGCCAGCAGCCCACAAGTGAACACTGAAGCTTTCTTT. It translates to CASSPQVNTEAFF.